This is a list of T cell receptor beta chains from one sample in a study of vaccination and CD4 T cells after COVID-19. These receptors' antigens are unknown. TCRdb analysed the PCR reads with MiXCR anew, one entry per CDR3 protein. The sample carries about 2,500 distinct CDR3 sequences, just under 40% recorded once. Sequencing input: CD4+ T cells from blood, cultured in vitro. These receptors all come from a human donor in good health. The CDR3 runs from the conserved cysteine through the conserved F or W.

>TRBV20-1
CSARMTGTGGNTEAFF
>TRBV10-2
CASSGQLSYNEQFF
>TRBV28
CASTPGGPSSYNEQFF
>TRBV20-1
CSAVLGGRGLNEQFF
>TRBV28
CASSSLQRANQPQHF
>TRBV2
CASSEEQGANTGELFF
>TRBV7-9
CASSSSSYEQYF
>TRBV5-1
CASSRTGGYAEAFF
>TRBV7-2
CASSFTGDGYTF
>TRBV19
CASSISGIITSYNEQFF